This TCR beta chain was profiled in a study of OX40 agonist ivuxolimab in advanced cancers. The wider study: Two cutaneous melanoma patients and one hepatocellular carcinoma patient, three in all, had partial responses. Findings and caveats of the study: Partial responders dosed at 0.1-3.0 mg/kg displayed clonal expansion ranking among the lowest. Low normalized T-cell clonal expansion was additionally recorded for some nonresponders.

Points on this clone: Its antigen is unknown.

V was clipped by 0 bases and J by 4 bases, with 12 bases between them. Germline lookup yields CDR1 MNHGY and CDR2 SAAAGT. The CDR3 has 15 amino acids. Sequencing was performed with immunoSEQ multiplex PCR; in TCRdb, only in-frame clones are kept and a portion is missing. The table includes 140 to 150 clones, roughly 70% detected once. This sample was gathered in a trial of the OX40 agonist ivuxolimab. The chain links TRBV6-8 to TRBJ1-1, with D maybe TRBD1 (5 bases). This TCR came from an adult with an advanced solid tumor such as melanoma, head and neck, liver or kidney cancer. DNA of the CDR3: TGTGCCAGCAGTTACTCCCTTGGGGGAGGCACTGAAGCTTTCTTT. This encodes CASSYSLGGGTEAFF.